This T cell receptor beta chain was recovered during a study of CD8 T cells in Susac syndrome. Sequencing targeted TCR beta in T cells from blood (CD8+ and CD4+). The CD8+ and CD4+ T cells were negatively isolated, with the TEMRA cells enriched by FACS. Reverse transcription of roughly 0.45 to 1 ug RNA used random hexamers. Coverage of TCR beta CDR3 amplification by immunoSEQ multiplex PCR extended to 54 Vbeta and 13 Jbeta. TCRdb re-derived calls from the immunoSEQ multiplex PCR reads in MiXCR, one entry per CDR3 protein. The table has some 120,000 distinct CDR3 sequences, 90% to 95% seen once; the top ten hold 0.1% to 0.15%. Trimming stripped 5 bases from V and 4 bases from J, with 10 bases between. Germline V CDR1 and CDR2: LNHDA, SQIVND (reference sequence). This CDR3 has 13 residues.

The source of this sequence is a human donor with multiple sclerosis. The V and J genes are TRBV19 and TRBJ2-3; unclear D gene. Sequenced input: CD4+ T cells from PBMCs. The DNA for the CDR3 is TGTGCCAGTAGTGGGCTAGTTCCAGATACGCAGTATTTT. Amino acid sequence: CASSGLVPDTQYF.